Included here is one TCR beta chain sequence, with context. Its antigen remains unidentified. The table came from immunoSEQ multiplex PCR; TCRdb's copy has only in-frame clones and leaves some out. In the table there are about 140,000 clones, about nine tenths of which are singletons. The sample belongs to a study of cytomegalovirus exposure and HLA in healthy donors. Overall study: A subsequent analysis reported that the roughly 120 validation repertoires were produced on the same platform that had also been used for the 500 to 700 first-cohort repertoires. Broader study findings: According to a later analysis, TCR clusters from the first cohort tended to co-occur in the roughly 120 validation repertoires. It was reportedly the case that the classifier diagnosed cytomegalovirus status with high specificity and sensitivity. Rare TCR sequences predominated, though certain public TCRs were found in many donors.

Germline CDR1 SEHNR, CDR2 FQNEAQ (reference sequence). V was cut by 5 bases and J by 0 bases, with 16 bases left in between. The CDR3 totals 17 residues. This sequence originates from a man between 18 and 29 years old in good health and CMV-seronegative. The chain employs TRBV7-9 and TRBJ1-4; D might be TRBD1 (6 bases). The sequenced sample was PBMCs. CDR3: CASSPPTGLATNEKLFF. In DNA form, the CDR3 reads TGTGCCAGCAGCCCCCCGACAGGTCTTGCAACTAATGAAAAACTGTTTTTT.